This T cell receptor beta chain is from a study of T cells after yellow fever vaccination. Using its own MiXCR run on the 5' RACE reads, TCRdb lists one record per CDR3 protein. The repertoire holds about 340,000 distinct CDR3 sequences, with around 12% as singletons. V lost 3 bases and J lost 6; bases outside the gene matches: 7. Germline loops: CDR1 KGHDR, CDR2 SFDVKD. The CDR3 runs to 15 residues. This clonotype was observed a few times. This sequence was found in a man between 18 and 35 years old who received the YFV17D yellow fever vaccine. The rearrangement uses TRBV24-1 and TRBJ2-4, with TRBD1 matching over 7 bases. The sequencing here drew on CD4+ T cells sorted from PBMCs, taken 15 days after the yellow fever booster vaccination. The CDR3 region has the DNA TGTGCCACCAGTGATCCGAGGGGGCCGGGAAACATTCAGTACTTC. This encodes CATSDPRGPGNIQYF.